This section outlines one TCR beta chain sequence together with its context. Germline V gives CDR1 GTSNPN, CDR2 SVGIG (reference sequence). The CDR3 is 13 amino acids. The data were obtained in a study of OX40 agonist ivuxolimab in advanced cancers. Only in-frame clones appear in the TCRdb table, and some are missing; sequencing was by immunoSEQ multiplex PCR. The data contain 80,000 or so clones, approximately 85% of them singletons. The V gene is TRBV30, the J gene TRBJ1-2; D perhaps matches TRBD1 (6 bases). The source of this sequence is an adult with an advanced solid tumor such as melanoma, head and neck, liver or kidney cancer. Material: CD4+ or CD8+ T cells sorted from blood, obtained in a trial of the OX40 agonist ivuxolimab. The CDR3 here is CAGLGAGDYGYTF. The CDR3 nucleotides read TGTGCTGGGCTGGGAGCAGGGGACTATGGCTACACCTTC.